Each of the 20 T cell receptor beta chains below was sequenced from the same sample in a study of CD8 T cells in Susac syndrome. RNA, at about 0.45 to 1 ug, was reverse transcribed with random hexamers. TCRdb re-called the immunoSEQ multiplex PCR reads through MiXCR, storing one row per CDR3 protein. The profile shows about 140,000 distinct CDR3 sequences, 95% of them singletons. Material: CD4+ T cells from PBMCs. The receptors come from a human donor with Susac syndrome.

This rearrangement joins TRBV4-1 to TRBJ1-2; 9 nucleotides align to TRBD1. Per the germline V gene, CDR1 is MGHRA and CDR2 is YSYEKL. The junction had 9 bases not matched to a gene; V was cut back by 4 bases and J by 9 bases. The CDR3 is 14 residues long. Here the CDR3 reads CASSRGDRVESYTF. In nucleotides, the CDR3 is TGCGCCAGCAGCCGAGGGGACAGGGTCGAGAGCTACACCTTC.

This sequence joins TRBV15 and TRBJ1-1; weak D call: TRBD1 (6 bases). There are 20 residues in the CDR3. V lost 4 bases and J lost 3, with 30 bases in between. CDR1 and CDR2 from the germline V gene are LNHNV and YYDKDF (reference sequence). In nucleotides, the CDR3 is TGTGCCACCAGCACCACCTTGGGGGGGGGCTCGCCGGCGGGGGACACTGAAGCTTTCTTT. It is translated as CATSTTLGGGSPAGDTEAFF.

Turning to this clonotype: Germline is not matched at one junction end, which may reflect a read error. The V and J genes are TRBV7-7 and TRBJ2-5; 13 bases are shared with TRBD2. The CDR3 is 16 amino acids. Germline loops: CDR1 SSHAT, CDR2 FNYEAQ (reference sequence). The CDR3 loop is CASSPGLAGAQETQYF. The CDR3 DNA is TGTGCTAGCAGCCCTGGACTAGCGGGAGCACAAGAGACCCAGTACTTC.

The rearrangement joins TRBV29-1 to TRBJ2-3, with D perhaps TRBD2 (7 bases). The CDR3 sequence is 14 residues long. Germline values: CDR1 SQVTM, CDR2 ANQGSEA. The V and J ends lost 4 bases and 2 bases respectively, with 13 bases between them. CDR3 in DNA: TGCAGCGTTGTAGTACGGGGGGCCACAGATACGCAGTATTTT. This gives the protein CSVVVRGATDTQYF.

The genes are TRBV12-3 or TRBV12-4 and TRBJ1-2; D uncertain. V was cut by 5 bases and J by 8 bases, with 9 bases left in between. The CDR3 sequence is 11 residues long. This chain's CDR3 is CASSRRMGYTF. The CDR3 DNA sequence: TGTGCCAGCAGTCGCCGGATGGGCTACACCTTC.

V is TRBV12-3 or TRBV12-4 and J is TRBJ1-3; D uncertain. The CDR3 has 12 residues. V lost 8 bases, J lost 1 base, and 6 bases lay in between. The CDR3 loop reads CASRESGNTIYF. In nucleotides, the CDR3 is TGTGCCAGCCGCGAATCTGGAAACACCATATATTTT.

In DNA form, the CDR3 reads TGTGCCAGCAGCCAAGACCTTGGGGGTCGCAATGAGCAGTTCTTC. This sequence encodes CASSQDLGGRNEQFF. This chain links TRBV3-1 with TRBJ2-1; D might be TRBD1 or TRBD2, each matching 5 bases. V lost 0 bases to trimming and J lost 6 bases, with 12 bases between them. Germline CDR1 LGHDT, CDR2 YNNKEL (reference sequence). CDR3 length equals 15 residues.

The chain employs TRBV12-3 or TRBV12-4 and TRBJ2-1; 13 bases align to TRBD2. The CDR3 loop spans 13 amino acids. Unmatched junction bases numbered 1, after V lost 6 bases and J lost 8 bases. The CDR3 sequence: CASRLAGGDEQFF. The CDR3 DNA reads TGTGCCAGCAGACTAGCGGGGGGGGATGAGCAGTTCTTC.

This sequence joins TRBV19 and TRBJ2-3; D uncertain. The CDR3 contains 13 residues. The V gene lost 4 bases and the J gene lost 4 bases, with 9 bases spanning the gap. Looked up from germline, CDR1 is LNHDA and CDR2 is SQIVND (reference sequence). The CDR3 spells CASSTAGADTQYF. Here the CDR3 DNA reads TGTGCCAGTAGTACCGCTGGAGCAGATACGCAGTATTTT.

The chain uses TRBV28 and TRBJ1-3; D is possibly TRBD1 (5 bases). Trimming removed 2 bases from V and 1 base from J, with 9 bases in between. The germline gives CDR1 MDHEN, CDR2 SYDVKM. The CDR3 has 15 amino acids. CDR3 sequence: CASSLVRGSGNTIYF. In nucleotides, the CDR3 is TGTGCCAGCAGTTTAGTGAGGGGATCTGGAAACACCATATATTTT.

This clonotype has just one count. The V call is TRBV5-4, the J call TRBJ2-6, with 9 bases matching TRBD1. V shed 6 bases, J shed 1 base, and the junction held 14 bases outside the gene matches. The germline CDR1 and CDR2 sequences are SGHNT and YYREEE (reference sequence). The CDR3 is 19 amino acids. The CDR3 DNA reads TGTGCCAGCATCCTATCCGGGACAGGGTTGCCTTCTGGGGCCAACGTCCTGACTTTC. Protein product: CASILSGTGLPSGANVLTF.

The chain recombines TRBV29-1 with TRBJ1-2; D not resolved. V was cut by 3 bases and J by 4 bases, with 9 bases left in between. Germline V gives CDR1 SQVTM, CDR2 ANQGSEA. The CDR3 covers 12 residues. The CDR3 loop reads CSVEGGPYGYTF. The CDR3 DNA follows: TGCAGCGTTGAGGGCGGACCCTATGGCTACACCTTC.

The chain carries TRBV6-2 or TRBV6-3 and TRBJ1-1; D perhaps matches TRBD1 (6 bases). The CDR3 has 12 residues. Germline V CDR1 and CDR2: MNHEY, SVGEGT. Trimming stripped 5 bases from V and 7 bases from J, with 11 bases between. The CDR3 region has the DNA TGTGCCAGCAGTAAACAGGGTTTTGAAGCTTTCTTT. This codes for CASSKQGFEAFF.

This chain joins TRBV7-2 and TRBJ2-7; TRBD2 matches at 7 bases. The CDR3 is 15 amino acids. The V and J ends lost 6 bases and 2 bases, in that order; junction bases with no gene match: 10. CDR1 and CDR2 (germline): SGHTA, FQGNSA. The CDR3: CASRGLAVHTYEQYF. DNA of the CDR3: TGTGCCAGCAGGGGGCTAGCGGTTCATACCTACGAGCAGTACTTC.

The chain links TRBV6-1 to TRBJ2-1; possible D gene TRBD1, 5 bases. There are 13 residues in the CDR3. The germline CDR1 and CDR2 sequences are MNHNS and SASEGT. The V end was cut by 2 bases, the J end by 4 bases, with 6 bases between. The CDR3 nucleotides read TGTGCCAGCAGTGAAAACAGGTACAATGAGCAGTTCTTC. Protein sequence: CASSENRYNEQFF.

The chain links TRBV5-1 to TRBJ2-2, with D maybe TRBD1 (5 bases). The CDR3 runs to 14 residues. Trimming pared 0 bases from V and 5 bases from J, leaving 8 bases between. Germline loops: CDR1 SGHRS, CDR2 YFSETQ. The CDR3 sequence is CASSLVAGTGELFF. DNA of the CDR3: TGCGCCAGCAGCTTGGTGGCAGGGACCGGGGAGCTGTTTTTT.

J is TRBJ2-7 and V is TRBV7-2; tentative D call: TRBD1 (6 bases). This CDR3 region has 14 residues. CDR1 is SGHTA and CDR2 is FQGNSA in the germline V gene. The V gene lost 4 bases and the J gene lost 5 bases, with 15 bases spanning the gap. The CDR3 nucleotides are TGTGCCAGCAGCTCAAACAGGGTGACCAACGAGCAGTACTTC. Protein sequence: CASSSNRVTNEQYF.

The chain employs TRBV23-1 and TRBJ2-5; unclear D gene. TRBV23-1 is noted as an ORF with a role that remains uncertain. This CDR3 has 15 amino acids. The germline V and J ends were trimmed by 4 bases and 0 bases, with 12 bases remaining between them. The CDR3 nucleotides read TGCGCCAGCAGTCGATCGACGGTGTACCAAGAGACCCAGTACTTC. Amino acid sequence: CASSRSTVYQETQYF.

The chain joins TRBV6-4 to TRBJ2-3, with a tentative D call TRBD2 (6 bases). The CDR3 contains 15 residues. CDR1 and CDR2 from the germline V gene are MRHNA and SNTAGT. V was shortened by 1 base and J by 2 bases, with 10 bases between the two germline ends. In nucleotides, the CDR3 is TGTGCCAGCAGTGACTACCGGGACTCCACAGATACGCAGTATTTT. Amino acid sequence: CASSDYRDSTDTQYF.

The genes are TRBV7-9 and TRBJ2-2; 9 bases match TRBD1. The CDR3 is 16 amino acids. Germline V gene sequence: CDR1 SEHNR, CDR2 FQNEAQ (reference sequence). After removal of 4 bases from V and 2 bases from J, the junction contained 5 bases not matched to a gene. CDR3 in amino acids: CASSSGTGINTGELFF. DNA for the CDR3: TGTGCCAGCAGCTCCGGGACAGGGATAAACACCGGGGAGCTGTTTTTT.